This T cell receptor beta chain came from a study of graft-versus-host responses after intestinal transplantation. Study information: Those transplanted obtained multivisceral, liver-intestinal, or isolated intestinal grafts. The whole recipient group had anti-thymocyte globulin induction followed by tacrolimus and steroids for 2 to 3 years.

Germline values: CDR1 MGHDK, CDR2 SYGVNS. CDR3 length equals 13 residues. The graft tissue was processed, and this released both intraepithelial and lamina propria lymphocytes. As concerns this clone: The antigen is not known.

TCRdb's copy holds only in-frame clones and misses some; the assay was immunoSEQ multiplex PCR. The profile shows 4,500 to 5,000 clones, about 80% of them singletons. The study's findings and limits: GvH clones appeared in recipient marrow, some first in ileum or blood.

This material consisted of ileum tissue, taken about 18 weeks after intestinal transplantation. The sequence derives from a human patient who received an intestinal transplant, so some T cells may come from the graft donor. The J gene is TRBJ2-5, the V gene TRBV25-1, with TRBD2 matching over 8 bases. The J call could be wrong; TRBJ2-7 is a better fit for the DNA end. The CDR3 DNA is TGTGCCAGCAGTGGCCGGGAGGGTCACGAGCAGTACTTC. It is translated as CASSGREGHEQYF.